This T cell receptor beta chain stems from a study of T cell changes during pregnancy in multiple sclerosis. Libraries were prepared by immunoSEQ multiplex PCR; TCRdb keeps only in-frame clonotypes and omits some of them. This table has tens of thousands of clones, roughly 93% appearing once. Trimming at V came to 2 bases and at J to 0 bases, leaving 5 bases not matched to a gene. The germline V gene has CDR1 LGHNA and CDR2 YNFKEQ. This CDR3 contains 16 residues. This chain connects TRBV4-2 to TRBJ2-3; 7 positions match TRBD2. Sequenced here: peripheral blood, sampled in the third trimester of pregnancy. The clonotype was recovered from a female donor with multiple sclerosis, enrolled in a pregnancy study. The CDR3: CASSQILAGSTDTQYF. For the CDR3, the DNA is TGTGCCAGCAGCCAAATTTTAGCGGGTAGCACAGATACGCAGTATTTT.